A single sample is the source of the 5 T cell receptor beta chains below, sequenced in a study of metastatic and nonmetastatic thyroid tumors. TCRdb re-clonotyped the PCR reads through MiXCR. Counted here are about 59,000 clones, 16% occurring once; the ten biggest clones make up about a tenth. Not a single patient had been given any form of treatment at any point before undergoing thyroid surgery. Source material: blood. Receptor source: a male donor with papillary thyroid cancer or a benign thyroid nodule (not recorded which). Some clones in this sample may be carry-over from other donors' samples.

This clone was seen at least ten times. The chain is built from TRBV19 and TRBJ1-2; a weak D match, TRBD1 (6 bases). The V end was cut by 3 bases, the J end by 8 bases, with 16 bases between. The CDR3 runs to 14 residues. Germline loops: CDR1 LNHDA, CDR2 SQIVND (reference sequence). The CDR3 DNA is TGTGCCAGTAGTATCCCGGGGGGCCAAAGAGGCTACACCTTC. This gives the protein CASSIPGGQRGYTF.

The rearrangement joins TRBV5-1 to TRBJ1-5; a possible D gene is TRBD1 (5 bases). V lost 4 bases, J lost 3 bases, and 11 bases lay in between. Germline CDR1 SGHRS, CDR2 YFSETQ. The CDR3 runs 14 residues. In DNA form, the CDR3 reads TGCGCCAGCAGCATGGACATTATCAATCAGCCCCAGCATTTT. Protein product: CASSMDIINQPQHF.

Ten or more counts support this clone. The CDR3 reads CSARAGHLTGELFF. The CDR3 region has the DNA TGCAGTGCTAGAGCGGGACATCTCACCGGGGAGCTGTTTTTT. This chain uses TRBV20-1 with TRBJ2-2; the D gene is possibly TRBD1 (6 bases). Germline CDR1 reads DFQATT; CDR2 reads SNEGSKA (reference sequence). The germline V and J ends were trimmed by 1 base and 4 bases, with 10 bases remaining between them. This CDR3 comprises 14 residues.

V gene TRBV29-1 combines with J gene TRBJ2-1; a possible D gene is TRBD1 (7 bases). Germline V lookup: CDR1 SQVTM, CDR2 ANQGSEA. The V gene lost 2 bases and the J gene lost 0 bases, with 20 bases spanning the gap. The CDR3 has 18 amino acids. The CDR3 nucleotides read TGCAGCGTTGAAACTTGGGGGGCGTCAGGGGGCTCCTACAATGAGCAGTTCTTC. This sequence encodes CSVETWGASGGSYNEQFF.

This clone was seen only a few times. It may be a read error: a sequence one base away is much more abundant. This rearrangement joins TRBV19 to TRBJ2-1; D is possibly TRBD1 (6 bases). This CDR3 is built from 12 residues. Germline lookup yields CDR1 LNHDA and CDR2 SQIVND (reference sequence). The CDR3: CASSARGNERFF. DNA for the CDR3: TGTGCCAGTAGTGCCAGGGGTAATGAGCGGTTCTTC.